A single sample is the source of the 18 T cell receptor beta chains below, sequenced in a study of blood T cell repertoires in COVID-19. Clones were sequenced by immunoSEQ multiplex PCR, and TCRdb holds only the in-frame ones, with some missing. The sample carries approximately 450,000 clones, around 91% recorded once. Sequencing input: PBMCs or T cells enriched from blood (not recorded which). These receptors all come from a man younger than 40 who had recovered from COVID-19.

The rearrangement joins TRBV2 to TRBJ2-1; 9 bases are a match to TRBD2. Germline trimming cut 1 base from V and 6 bases from J; bases unmatched to any gene: 4. CDR3 size: 15 residues. Germline CDR1 is SNHLY and CDR2 is FYNNEI. DNA for the CDR3: TGTGCCAGCAGTGAAGGGACTAGCGTCATCAATGAGCAGTTCTTC. It translates to CASSEGTSVINEQFF.

This clone appeared once. V and J are TRBV19 and TRBJ2-4, with 7 bases matching TRBD1. CDR1 is LNHDA, CDR2 SQIVND, per germline (reference sequence). This CDR3 is 15 amino acids long. Losses at the gene ends were 3 bases for V and 2 bases for J; bases not matched to a gene: 4. CDR3 sequence reads: CASSISDRSKNIQYF. As DNA, the CDR3 is TGTGCCAGTAGTATCTCGGACAGGTCCAAAAACATTCAGTACTTC. Combining the CDR3 with reference TRBV19 and TRBJ2-4 gives the whole variable domain DGGITQSPKYLFRKEGQNVTLSCEQNLNHDAMYWYRQDPGQGLRLIYYSQIVNDFQKGDIAEGYSVSREKKESFPLTVTSAQKNPTAFYLCASSISDRSKNIQYFGAGTRLSVL.

V is TRBV24-1 and J is TRBJ1-4, with a possible D match to TRBD1 (6 bases). Germline loops: CDR1 KGHDR, CDR2 SFDVKD. V dropped 3 bases and J dropped 6 bases, with 10 bases sitting between them. The CDR3 runs to 14 residues. The DNA for the CDR3 is TGTGCCACCAGTGATGCGGCAGGGGATGAAAAACTGTTTTTT. Its translation: CATSDAAGDEKLFF.

This clone was recorded many times. The chain combines TRBV18 with TRBJ2-2, with unresolved D. The V gene lost 2 bases and the J gene lost 6 bases, with 7 bases spanning the gap. CDR1 is KGHSH and CDR2 is LQKENI in the germline V gene. The CDR3 runs 13 residues. The CDR3 region is CASSPSAAGELFF. CDR3 sequence (DNA): TGTGCCAGCTCACCATCCGCAGCCGGGGAGCTGTTTTTT. The full variable domain, with the rest looked up from reference TRBV18 and TRBJ2-2, is NAGVMQNPRHLVRRRGQEARLRCSPMKGHSHVYWYRQLPEEGLKFMVYLQKENIIDESGMPKERFSAEFPKEGPSILRIQQVVRGDSAAYFCASSPSAAGELFFGEGSRLTVL.

The chain combines TRBV29-1 with TRBJ2-7; maybe TRBD2 (6 bases). From germline, CDR1 is SQVTM and CDR2 ANQGSEA. Trimming removed 5 bases from V and 2 bases from J, with 22 bases in between. The CDR3 covers 16 residues. In DNA, the CDR3 is TGCAGCGTTAGACTAGAGGGAAGGGCCTCTACCTACGAGCAGTACTTC. Amino acid sequence: CSVRLEGRASTYEQYF.

This clone has just one count. The CDR3 loop is CASSQGRPLVKLFF. In nucleotides, the CDR3 is TGTGCCAGCAGCCAGGGCAGGCCCCTTGTAAAACTGTTTTTT. The rearrangement joins TRBV11-2 to TRBJ1-4; a possible D gene is TRBD1 (5 bases). With 5 bases removed from V and 10 bases from J, the gap between germline ends came to 17 bases. Germline V lookup: CDR1 SGHAT, CDR2 FQNNGV. The CDR3 is 14 amino acids. Drawing the rest from reference TRBV11-2 and TRBJ1-4, the complete variable domain is EAGVAQSPRYKIIEKRQSVAFWCNPISGHATLYWYQQILGQGPKLLIQFQNNGVVDDSQLPKDRFSAERLKGVDSTLKIQPAKLEDSAVYLCASSQGRPLVKLFFGSGTQLSVL.

The rearrangement joins TRBV5-1 to TRBJ2-3, with 9 bases matching TRBD2. The CDR3 extends over 16 amino acids. Germline CDR1 and CDR2: SGHRS and YFSETQ. Unmatched junction bases numbered 4, after V lost 0 bases and J lost 2 bases. The DNA for the CDR3 is TGCGCCAGCAGCTTGGCGTTAGCGGGAGCCACAGATACGCAGTATTTT. It is translated as CASSLALAGATDTQYF.

V gene TRBV5-4 combines with J gene TRBJ2-1; D remains unclear. The germline V and J ends were trimmed by 4 bases and 7 bases, with 12 bases remaining between them. The length of the CDR3 is 13 residues. Germline V lookup: CDR1 SGHNT, CDR2 YYREEE (reference sequence). CDR3 loop: CASSPSSGNEQFF. In nucleotides, the CDR3 is TGTGCCAGCAGCCCGTCTTCCGGTAATGAGCAGTTCTTC.

The chain combines TRBV10-2 with TRBJ2-3, with TRBD2 as a possible D gene (6 bases). Looked up from germline, CDR1 is WSHSY and CDR2 is SAAADI. V was pared by 7 bases and J by 4 bases, with 21 bases between. The CDR3 sequence is 16 residues long. CDR3 sequence reads: CASTLGVAGIPDTQYF. In DNA, the CDR3 is TGCGCCAGCACCCTGGGGGTTGCGGGAATACCAGATACGCAGTATTTT.

This chain joins TRBV28 and TRBJ1-3, with D hard to call. The CDR3 is made up of 15 amino acids. Between the trimmed V and J ends, which lost 4 bases and 0 bases, there was a span of 10 bases. From germline, CDR1 is MDHEN and CDR2 SYDVKM. DNA for the CDR3: TGTGCCAGCAGTTCGCCAGCGAGCTCTGGAAACACCATATATTTT. Protein: CASSSPASSGNTIYF. The full variable domain, in which reference TRBV28 and TRBJ1-3 provide the parts outside the CDR3, is DVKVTQSSRYLVKRTGEKVFLECVQDMDHENMFWYRQDPGLGLRLIYFSYDVKMKEKGDIPEGYSVSREKKERFSLILESASTNQTSMYLCASSSPASSGNTIYFGEGSWLTVV.

About this clone itself: This sample includes further DNA sequences coding for the same CDR3. The chain links TRBV12-3 or TRBV12-4 to TRBJ1-5; D may be TRBD1 (6 bases). Deletions cut 3 bases from V and 4 bases from J, with 7 bases between. The CDR3 runs to 13 residues. The CDR3 DNA follows: TGTGCCAGCAGTTTTACAGGGAATCAGCCCCAGCATTTT. As protein: CASSFTGNQPQHF.

This clone appeared a single time. The genes are TRBV4-1 and TRBJ1-6; 8 positions agree with TRBD1. V trimming: 0 bases; J trimming: 6 bases; junction bases outside the gene matches: 7. The germline CDR1 and CDR2 sequences are MGHRA and YSYEKL. The CDR3 consists of 17 residues. This CDR3 reads CASSQDLRTGSNSPLHF. CDR3 nucleotide sequence: TGCGCCAGCAGCCAAGATCTGCGGACAGGGAGTAATTCACCCCTCCACTTT.

V gene TRBV14 combines with J gene TRBJ2-1; 7 positions agree with TRBD1. Germline CDR1 SGHDN, CDR2 FVKESK. The CDR3 has 17 residues. Trimming cost V 3 bases and J 3 bases; bases outside gene matches: 11. CDR3 bases: TGTGCCAGCAGCCACCTAACACCGGGACAGCTCTACAATGAGCAGTTCTTC. This sequence encodes CASSHLTPGQLYNEQFF.

The chain has TRBV28 and TRBJ1-2; D remains ambiguous. Trimming stripped 8 bases from V and 0 bases from J, with 10 bases between. The CDR3 covers 13 residues. CDR1 MDHEN and CDR2 SYDVKM come from the germline V gene. The CDR3 DNA reads TGTGCCAGCCTAACCATAGCTAACTATGGCTACACCTTC. Translation gives CASLTIANYGYTF.

With regard to this clone: This sample also contains other DNA sequences that code for the same CDR3. The V gene is TRBV28, the J gene TRBJ1-2; 8 bases are a match to TRBD1. CDR1 and CDR2 (germline): MDHEN, SYDVKM. V was clipped by 1 base and J by 4 bases; unmatched bases: 2. The CDR3 runs 14 residues. The CDR3 here is CASSLSGGIYGYTF. The CDR3 coding sequence is TGTGCCAGCAGTTTATCAGGGGGCATCTATGGCTACACCTTC.

This clone was observed a single time. J is TRBJ2-7 and V is TRBV19, with TRBD2 matching over 14 bases. The trim removed 3 bases at V and 0 bases at J, leaving 4 bases unmatched. This CDR3 is 17 amino acids long. Germline lookup yields CDR1 LNHDA and CDR2 SQIVND (reference sequence). The CDR3 loop reads CASSIKGLAGGSYEQYF. In nucleotides, the CDR3 is TGTGCCAGTAGTATTAAAGGACTAGCGGGAGGCTCCTACGAGCAGTACTTC. Supplemented by reference TRBV19 and TRBJ2-7, the full variable domain reads DGGITQSPKYLFRKEGQNVTLSCEQNLNHDAMYWYRQDPGQGLRLIYYSQIVNDFQKGDIAEGYSVSREKKESFPLTVTSAQKNPTAFYLCASSIKGLAGGSYEQYFGPGTRLTVT.

This rearrangement joins TRBV15 to TRBJ1-5; the match to TRBD1 covers 7 bases. Looked up from germline, CDR1 is LNHNV and CDR2 is YYDKDF (reference sequence). V shed 2 bases, J shed 2 bases, and the junction held 9 bases outside the gene matches. The CDR3 totals 17 residues. For the CDR3, the DNA is TGTGCCACCAGCAGACCTCGGGAGGGGGCTGGCAATCAGCCCCAGCATTTT. It translates to CATSRPREGAGNQPQHF.

V is TRBV7-2 and J is TRBJ1-1; 9 nucleotides align to TRBD1. There are 14 residues in the CDR3. The V gene end was trimmed by 5 bases and the J gene end by 5 bases; junction bases not matched to a gene: 6. Germline CDR1 reads SGHTA; CDR2 reads FQGNSA. CDR3 in amino acids: CASSMNRGRTEAFF. In nucleotides, the CDR3 is TGTGCCAGCAGCATGAACAGGGGGCGGACTGAAGCTTTCTTT.